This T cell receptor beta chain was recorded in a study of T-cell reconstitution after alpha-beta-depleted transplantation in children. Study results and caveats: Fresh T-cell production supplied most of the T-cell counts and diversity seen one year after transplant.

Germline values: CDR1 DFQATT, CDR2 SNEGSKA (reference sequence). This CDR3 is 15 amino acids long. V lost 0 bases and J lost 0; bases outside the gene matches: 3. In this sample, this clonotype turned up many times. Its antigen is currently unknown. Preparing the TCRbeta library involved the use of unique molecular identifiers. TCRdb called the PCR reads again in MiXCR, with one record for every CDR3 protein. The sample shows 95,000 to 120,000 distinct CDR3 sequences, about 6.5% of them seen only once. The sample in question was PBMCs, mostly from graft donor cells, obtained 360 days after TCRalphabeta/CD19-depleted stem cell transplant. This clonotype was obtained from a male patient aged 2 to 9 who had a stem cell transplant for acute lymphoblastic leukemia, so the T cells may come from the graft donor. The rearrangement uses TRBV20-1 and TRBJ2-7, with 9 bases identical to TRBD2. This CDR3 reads CSARDGTSPSYEQYF. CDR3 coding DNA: TGCAGTGCTAGAGATGGGACTAGCCCCTCCTACGAGCAGTACTTC.